One and the same sample provided the 5 T cell receptor beta chains below, sequenced in a study of CD8+ T cells in alopecia areata listed by TCRdb under 2018. Reading the label with the study, this specimen's time point is: approximately 4 weeks on oral tofacitinib. Read against the paper, the sample's treatment or condition label means: oral pan-JAK inhibitor, 5-10 mg twice daily. Library creation used the immunoSEQ multiplex PCR assay. For TCR sequencing, RNA was extracted from every sample and reverse transcribed into cDNA to serve as template. TCRdb re-hosts the immuneACCESS table, in-frame sequences only. Its copies lack some clones; in the studies checked, an unresolved V gene accounts for under half of them, and the cause for the rest is not known. This sample is represented by over 200,000 clones; roughly 64% of them were singletons. Roughly 4.2% of the sample lies in the top ten. Source: CD4+ T cells sorted from blood, taken at week 4, from a patient treated with tofacitinib. All receptors come from a human donor with alopecia areata.

Only a few counts were recorded for this clone. This sequence joins TRBV7-2 and TRBJ1-6; no clear D. The V gene's germline CDR1 is SGHTA and CDR2 FQGNSA. This CDR3 is built from 15 residues. V was trimmed by 5 bases and J by 7 bases, leaving 15 bases between them. As DNA, the CDR3 is TGTGCCAGCAGCCCCCGGGCCACTAGCAATTCACCCCTCCACTTT. Translation: CASSPRATSNSPLHF.

The chain couples TRBV2 to TRBJ2-3; no firm D call. Between the trimmed V and J ends, which lost 3 bases and 2 bases, there was a span of 6 bases. The CDR3 loop spans 13 amino acids. The germline V gene encodes CDR1 SNHLY and CDR2 FYNNEI. CDR3 sequence: CASSDVTTDTQYF. The CDR3 DNA reads TGTGCCAGCAGTGATGTTACCACAGATACGCAGTATTTT.

The chain is built from TRBV5-1 and TRBJ1-5; a possible D gene is TRBD1 (6 bases). Looked up from germline, CDR1 is SGHRS and CDR2 is YFSETQ. The V end lost 4 bases, the J end lost 3 bases, and 14 bases lay between the germline ends. This CDR3 comprises 15 residues. CDR3 residues: CASSGTGLPNQPQHF. The CDR3 DNA reads as TGCGCCAGCAGCGGAACAGGGTTGCCCAATCAGCCCCAGCATTTT.

The CDR3 region has the DNA TGCAGCGTCTCAGAGAACCCATCCTTGGGGGCTGGCTACACCTTC. It encodes CSVSENPSLGAGYTF. The rearrangement links TRBV29-1 to TRBJ1-2; D might be TRBD1 (6 bases). The CDR3 is 15 residues long. Trimming pared 6 bases from V and 7 bases from J, leaving 24 bases between. CDR1 and CDR2 from the germline V gene are SQVTM and ANQGSEA.

This clone was counted a few times. The chain's CDR3 is CASSIRQGTEAFF. DNA for the CDR3: TGTGCCAGCAGCATAAGACAGGGGACGGAAGCTTTCTTT. The V and J genes are TRBV5-4 and TRBJ1-1; 8 nucleotides line up with TRBD1. Per the germline V gene, CDR1 is SGHNT and CDR2 is YYREEE (reference sequence). Trimming removed 4 bases from V and 8 bases from J; junction bases left unmatched: 7. The CDR3 extends over 13 amino acids.